The sequence of this TCR beta chain was determined in a study of radiation and T cells in renal cell carcinoma. The protocol was immunoSEQ multiplex PCR, while the TCRdb copy is restricted to in-frame clones and leaves out a portion. The table lists approximately 79,000 clones, roughly 80% of them singletons. About this clone: Antigen: not known.

The V end lost 1 base, the J end lost 4 bases, and 10 bases lay between the germline ends. The germline CDR1 and CDR2 sequences are SGHNT and YYREEE (reference sequence). The CDR3 extends over 14 amino acids. The time point is: blood 2 weeks post-SBRT. Treatment in this sample: 15 Gy SBRT to primary tumor, nephrectomy 4 weeks later. Blood was sampled at baseline, 2 weeks and 4 weeks after SBRT. The tumor was a clear cell renal cell carcinoma. Study-wide findings and caveats: From baseline, blood top tumor clonotypes peaked at 2 weeks post-radiation.

This sequence joins TRBV5-4 and TRBJ2-3; D call uncertain. The sample here was blood, taken from a patient whose treatment included radiotherapy and nephrectomy. The clonotype was recovered from a man aged 55 to 70 with renal cell carcinoma. This chain's CDR3 is CASSLMLGSDTQYF. In nucleotides, the CDR3 is TGTGCCAGCAGCTTGATGCTAGGGTCAGATACGCAGTATTTT.